Shown below are 2 T cell receptor beta chains from a single sample sequenced in a study of blood T cell repertoires in COVID-19. Clones were sequenced by immunoSEQ multiplex PCR, and TCRdb holds only the in-frame ones, with some missing. The sample shows about 66,000 clones, about 91% of them seen only once. Material for sequencing was peripheral blood. Receptor source: a woman between 65 and 79 years old with acute or convalescent COVID-19.

The rearrangement joins TRBV6-5 to TRBJ1-1; D not certain. V shed 5 bases and J shed 6 bases, with 7 bases lying between them. CDR3 length: 11 amino acids. The germline V gene has CDR1 MNHEY and CDR2 SVGAGI. The CDR3 DNA sequence: TGTGCCAGCAGTACGAGGTCTGAAGCTTTCTTT. Residues: CASSTRSEAFF.

This clone showed up just a few times. The rearrangement uses TRBV3-1 (or the pseudogene TRBV3-2) and TRBJ1-2, with TRBD1 as a possible D gene (6 bases). V was cut by 4 bases and J by 6 bases, with 12 bases left in between. This CDR3 has 13 residues. Germline values: CDR1 LGHDT, CDR2 YNNKEL (reference sequence). The CDR3: CASSPPGGNGYTF. The CDR3 nucleotides are TGTGCCAGCAGCCCCCCGGGGGGCAATGGCTACACCTTC.